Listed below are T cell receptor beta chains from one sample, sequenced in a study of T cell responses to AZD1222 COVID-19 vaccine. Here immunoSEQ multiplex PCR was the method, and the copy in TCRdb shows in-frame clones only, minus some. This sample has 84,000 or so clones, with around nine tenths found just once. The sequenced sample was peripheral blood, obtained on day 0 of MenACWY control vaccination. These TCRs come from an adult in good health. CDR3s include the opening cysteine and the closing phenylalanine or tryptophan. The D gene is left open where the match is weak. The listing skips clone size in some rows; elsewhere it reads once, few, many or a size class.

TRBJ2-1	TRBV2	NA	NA	CASRPNQRSNEQFF	TGTGCCAGCAGGCCCAACCAACGTAGCAATGAGCAGTTCTTC
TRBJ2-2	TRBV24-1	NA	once	CATRPPGDRTGELFF	TGTGCCACCAGACCCCCCGGAGATCGGACCGGGGAGCTGTTTTTT
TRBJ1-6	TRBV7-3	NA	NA	CASSTQLNSPLHF	TGTGCCAGCAGCACACAACTGAATTCACCCCTCCACTTT
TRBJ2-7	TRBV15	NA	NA	CATSGGRGRHEQYF	TGTGCCACCAGCGGGGGCAGGGGTCGCCACGAGCAGTACTTC
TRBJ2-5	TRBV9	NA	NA	CASSVGIQETQYF	TGTGCCAGCAGCGTAGGTATTCAAGAGACCCAGTACTTC
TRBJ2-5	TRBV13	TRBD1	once	CASSSMAGTGHQETQYF	TGTGCCAGCAGCTCAATGGCCGGGACAGGCCACCAAGAGACCCAGTACTTC
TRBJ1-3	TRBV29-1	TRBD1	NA	CSANSGGNTIYF	TGCAGCGCAAACTCAGGGGGTAACACCATATATTTT
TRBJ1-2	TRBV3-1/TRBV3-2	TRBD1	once	CASSQIGTGDYGYTF	TGTGCCAGCAGCCAGATCGGGACAGGGGACTATGGCTACACCTTC
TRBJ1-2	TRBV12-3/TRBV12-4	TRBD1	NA	CASSFSGGYGYTF	TGTGCCAGCAGTTTTTCAGGGGGATATGGCTACACCTTC
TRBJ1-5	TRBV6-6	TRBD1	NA	CASRRQGDQPQHF	TGTGCCAGCAGAAGACAGGGGGATCAGCCCCAGCATTTT
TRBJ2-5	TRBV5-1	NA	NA	CASRSLGEYQETQYF	TGCGCCAGCAGATCGCTAGGGGAGTACCAAGAGACCCAGTACTTC
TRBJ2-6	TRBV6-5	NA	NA	CASSSSPFGANVLTF	TGTGCCAGCAGCTCCAGCCCGTTTGGGGCCAACGTCCTGACTTTC
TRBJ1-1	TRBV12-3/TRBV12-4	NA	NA	CASSVRTEAFF	TGTGCCAGCAGCGTCCGTACTGAAGCTTTCTTT
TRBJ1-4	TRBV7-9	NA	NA	CASSRLPGQGEKLFF	TGTGCCAGCAGCAGACTTCCGGGACAAGGCGAAAAACTGTTTTTT
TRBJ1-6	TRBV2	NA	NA	CASSVAGTVNSPLHF	TGTGCCAGCAGTGTGGCCGGGACGGTTAATTCACCCCTCCACTTT
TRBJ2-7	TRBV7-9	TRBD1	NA	CASSLTDRKIYEQYF	TGTGCCAGCAGCCTAACGGACAGGAAGATCTACGAGCAGTACTTC
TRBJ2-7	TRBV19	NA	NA	CASSTREFSYEQYF	TGTGCCAGTAGTACCCGGGAATTTTCCTACGAGCAGTACTTC
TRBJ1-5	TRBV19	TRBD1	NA	CATDSGDRPSQHF	TGTGCCACCGACTCAGGGGACAGGCCGTCCCAGCATTTT
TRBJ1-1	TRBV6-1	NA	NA	CASSESLSTEAFF	TGTGCCAGCAGTGAGTCCCTGAGCACTGAAGCTTTCTTT
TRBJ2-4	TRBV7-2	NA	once	CASSLAPGTLVNIQYF	TGTGCCAGCAGCTTAGCTCCTGGGACCCTAGTAAACATTCAGTACTTC
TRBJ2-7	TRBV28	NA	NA	CASSKTSGSRGNEQYF	TGTGCCAGCAGTAAGACTTCGGGATCAAGAGGGAACGAGCAGTACTTC
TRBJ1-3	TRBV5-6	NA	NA	CASSLDRNSSGNTIYF	TGTGCCAGCAGCCTAGACAGAAACTCCTCTGGAAACACCATATATTTT